This T cell receptor beta chain derives from a study of spatial heterogeneity in lung cancer. TCRdb reprocessed the 5' RACE reads with MiXCR, giving one entry per CDR3 protein. This table holds about 2,800 distinct CDR3 sequences, under 55% found once. CDR1 and CDR2 from the germline V gene are MNHNY and SVGAGI (reference sequence). The CDR3 covers 18 residues. The J segment lost 5 bases and the V segment lost 7 bases, leaving 20 bases of the junction unmatched. General observations from the study: In tumors, expanded intratumoral alpha and beta TCR counts tracked mutation counts.

Relative to its sample, this clonotype is medium-sized. Its specificity is unknown. Time point defined: sample taken at primary tumor resection. The V and J genes are TRBV6-6 and TRBJ2-3, with TRBD2 identical over 8 bases. This TCR came from a male donor with early-stage non-small cell lung cancer. This material consisted of lung tumor tissue, taken at surgery. CDR3 coding DNA: TGTGCCAGCAATTTATGGGCGAGCGGGAGTCCCGGGGGAGATACGCAGTATTTT. Its protein is CASNLWASGSPGGDTQYF.